The present entry profiles one T cell receptor beta chain with its context. The sample originates from a study of T cell changes during pregnancy in multiple sclerosis. The data were produced by immunoSEQ multiplex PCR, yet TCRdb's version contains in-frame clones alone and is incomplete. This table has under 75,000 clones, over 85% appearing once. The CDR3 loop spans 15 amino acids. V gave up 5 bases and J gave up 2 bases, with 10 bases separating them. In germline, CDR1 is MNHEY, CDR2 SMNVEV (reference sequence). The receptor's source is a female donor with multiple sclerosis, enrolled in a pregnancy study. Sequences were derived from CD8+ T cells from peripheral blood mononuclear cells, sampled in the second trimester of pregnancy. The J gene is TRBJ2-6, the V gene TRBV27; TRBD2 is a possible D gene (6 bases). In nucleotides, the CDR3 is TGTGCCAGCAGTCCGCGGGGACCTGGGGCCAACGTCCTGACTTTC. It specifies CASSPRGPGANVLTF.